This passage covers 10 T cell receptor beta chains from one sample sequenced in a study of T cell changes during pregnancy in multiple sclerosis. Here immunoSEQ multiplex PCR was the method, and the copy in TCRdb shows in-frame clones only, minus some. The data hold 33,000 or so clones, with 80% to 90% observed a single time. The sample consisted of CD8+ T cells from peripheral blood mononuclear cells, taken in the third trimester of pregnancy. The receptors were sampled from a female donor with multiple sclerosis, enrolled in a pregnancy study.

The chain employs TRBV28 and TRBJ2-7, with D possibly TRBD1 on 6 matching bases. V shed 4 bases and J shed 3 bases, with 19 bases lying between them. The V gene's germline CDR1 is MDHEN and CDR2 SYDVKM. The CDR3 has 16 amino acids. CDR3 residues: CASSSPQGRGIYEQYF. Here the CDR3 DNA reads TGTGCCAGCAGTTCCCCCCAGGGCAGGGGTATCTACGAGCAGTACTTC.

The chain employs TRBV6-5 and TRBJ2-6, with D hard to call. V was clipped by 0 bases and J by 4 bases, with 7 bases between them. Germline assignment: CDR1 MNHEY and CDR2 SVGAGI. CDR3 size: 15 residues. The DNA of the CDR3 is TGTGCCAGCAGTTACTCAATGGAGGGGGCCAACGTCCTGACTTTC. Its translation: CASSYSMEGANVLTF.

The table lists this clone with a count of one. The chain combines TRBV4-2 with TRBJ1-2; 7 nucleotides agree with TRBD1. The V gene's germline CDR1 is LGHNA and CDR2 YNFKEQ. CDR3 length: 14 residues. J lost 6 bases, V lost 7 bases, and 11 bases had no gene match. The CDR3 spells CASTPGRDSDGYTF. For the CDR3, the DNA is TGTGCCAGCACCCCCGGCCGGGACAGCGATGGCTACACCTTC.

The chain couples TRBV9 to TRBJ2-2, with 8 bases fitting TRBD2. Germline CDR1 SGDLS, CDR2 YYNGEE. There are 17 residues in the CDR3. The ends lost 1 base at V and 0 bases at J; junction bases unmatched: 5. The CDR3, as DNA: TGTGCCAGCAGCGTAAGTTTAGCGGGGTCGAACACCGGGGAGCTGTTTTTT. Protein product: CASSVSLAGSNTGELFF.

This chain connects TRBV5-1 to TRBJ2-5, with a tentative D call TRBD2 (6 bases). CDR3 length: 16 amino acids. The V gene's germline CDR1 is SGHRS and CDR2 YFSETQ. V gave up 1 base and J gave up 5 bases, with 18 bases separating them. The CDR3 here is CASSLTVRDSKETQYF. The CDR3 nucleotides read TGCGCCAGCAGCTTGACGGTTAGGGACTCGAAGGAGACCCAGTACTTC.

The chain joins TRBV7-9 to TRBJ1-1; D perhaps matches TRBD1 (6 bases). The CDR3 sequence is 16 residues long. Deletions cut 3 bases from V and 0 bases from J, with 14 bases between. Germline V lookup: CDR1 SEHNR, CDR2 FQNEAQ (reference sequence). The CDR3 DNA reads TGTGCCAGCAGCTTCCCGAGCGGGGACATGAACACTGAAGCTTTCTTT. Translated: CASSFPSGDMNTEAFF.

The chain is built from TRBV30 and TRBJ1-1, with D hard to call. Germline V CDR1 and CDR2: GTSNPN, SVGIG (reference sequence). The CDR3 has 13 amino acids. V dropped 4 bases and J dropped 3 bases, with 12 bases sitting between them. The CDR3 here is CAWMYNGHTEAFF. CDR3 sequence (DNA): TGTGCCTGGATGTATAATGGGCACACTGAAGCTTTCTTT.

The rearrangement links TRBV4-1 to TRBJ2-5, with 8 bases lining up with TRBD1. From germline, CDR1 is MGHRA and CDR2 YSYEKL. CDR3 length: 15 amino acids. With 2 bases clipped from V and 5 bases from J, the junction kept 7 bases outside the gene matches. CDR3 nucleotides: TGCGCCAGCAGCCAATGGCAGGGGGCGACGGAGACCCAGTACTTC. Translating it yields CASSQWQGATETQYF.

V and J are TRBV5-6 and TRBJ1-2, with D maybe TRBD1 (5 bases). CDR3 size: 13 residues. Germline V gives CDR1 SGHDT, CDR2 YYEEEE. Trimming stripped 4 bases from V and 7 bases from J, with 14 bases between. CDR3 residues: CASSAAGDPGYTF. The CDR3 DNA sequence: TGTGCCAGCAGCGCCGCGGGGGACCCTGGCTACACCTTC.

The CDR3 coding sequence is TGTGCCAGCAGCACCACGTGGGGGCGGGGGGGCTACACCTTC. The encoded protein is CASSTTWGRGGYTF. V usage is TRBV28 and J usage is TRBJ1-2; perhaps TRBD1 as D (6 bases). This CDR3 contains 14 residues. CDR1 is MDHEN and CDR2 is SYDVKM in the germline V gene. The V end lost 6 bases, the J end lost 8 bases, and 19 bases lay between the germline ends.